This TCR beta chain was profiled in a study of blood T cell repertoires in COVID-19. The germline V gene encodes CDR1 SGHRS and CDR2 YFSETQ. Trimming cost V 0 bases and J 8 bases, with 11 bases left between them. The CDR3 length is 13 residues. TCRdb keeps only in-frame clones here, not all; method: immunoSEQ multiplex PCR. Counted here are just under 350,000 clones, about 83% occurring once; the ten biggest clones make up 2.5% to 3.5%. The receptor comes from a man aged 30 to 45 with active or convalescent COVID-19. Sequencing was done on a sample of peripheral blood. This chain links TRBV5-1 with TRBJ1-2; D ambiguous. The CDR3 loop reads CASSLDYSWGYTF. In DNA form, the CDR3 reads TGCGCCAGCAGCTTGGACTACTCCTGGGGCTACACCTTC. Looking up the rest from reference TRBV5-1 and TRBJ1-2 gives the full variable domain: KAGVTQTPRYLIKTRGQQVTLSCSPISGHRSVSWYQQTPGQGLQFLFEYFSETQRNKGNFPGRFSGRQFSNSRSEMNVSTLELGDSALYLCASSLDYSWGYTFGSGTRLTVV.